Listed below are T cell receptor beta chains from one sample, sequenced in a study of cytomegalovirus exposure and HLA in healthy donors. Libraries were prepared by immunoSEQ multiplex PCR; TCRdb keeps only in-frame clonotypes and omits some of them. The table has about 160,000 clones, 60% to 85% seen once. The sample consisted of PBMCs. Source of these receptors: a man aged 40-49 years in good health and CMV-seropositive. The CDR3 runs from the conserved cysteine through the conserved F or W. A D gene is named only where the DNA matches it firmly. Only some rows state a clone size, as once, few, many or a class for expanded clones.

clone_size d_call j_call v_call cdr3_aa cdr3_nt
few TRBD1 TRBJ2-7 TRBV18 CASSPSGQGRSGQYF TGTGCCAGCTCACCATCGGGACAGGGGAGGTCTGGGCAGTACTTC
. TRBD2 TRBJ2-2 TRBV28 CASSTSGWRELAGELFF TGTGCCAGCAGCACCTCCGGTTGGCGGGAGTTGGCCGGGGAGCTGTTTTTT
many . TRBJ2-7 TRBV1 CTSSQPWCGTSGEQYF TGCACCAGCAGCCAACCCTGGTGTGGGACTAGCGGGGAGCAGTACTTC
. . TRBJ2-4 TRBV28 CASSFRSGGKNIQYF TGTGCCAGCAGTTTTAGATCAGGAGGCAAAAACATTCAGTACTTC
. . TRBJ1-1 TRBV2 CASSEQGIERAFF TGTGCCAGCAGTGAACAGGGGATCGAGCGGGCTTTCTTT
. TRBD1 TRBJ1-3 TRBV5-4 CASSPGGFFGNTIYF TGTGCCAGCAGCCCAGGGGGCTTTTTTGGAAACACCATATATTTT
. . TRBJ1-4 TRBV21-1 CASSKEEREMGATNEKLFF TGTGCCAGCAGCAAAGAGGAAAGGGAGATGGGTGCAACTAATGAAAAACTGTTTTTT
. . TRBJ2-7 TRBV10-3 CAISEAGQLYEQYF TGTGCCATCAGTGAGGCGGGACAGTTATACGAGCAGTACTTC
once TRBD2 TRBJ2-1 TRBV10-3 CAISGGTSGSNEQFF TGTGCCATCAGTGGGGGGACTAGCGGGAGTAATGAGCAGTTCTTC
. TRBD1 TRBJ2-7 TRBV10-3 CAISRDRGTGEQYF TGTGCCATCAGCCGGGACAGAGGAACTGGCGAGCAGTACTTC
. . TRBJ1-4 TRBV5-1 CASSLDSTRGNEKLFF TGCGCCAGCAGCTTGGATTCGACAAGGGGTAATGAAAAACTGTTTTTT
. . TRBJ2-5 TRBV5-1 CASSFLRDQETQYF TGCGCCAGCAGCTTCCTTCGGGACCAAGAGACCCAGTACTTC
. TRBD1 TRBJ2-7 TRBV7-9 CASSLGQGNSEQYF TGTGCCAGCAGCTTAGGACAGGGGAACAGCGAGCAGTACTTC
. . TRBJ2-7 TRBV10-2 CASSPSTYEQYF TGCGCCAGCAGCCCTAGTACCTACGAGCAGTACTTC
. . TRBJ2-1 TRBV7-7 CASSLELATYNEQFF TGTGCCAGCAGCTTAGAACTAGCCACCTACAATGAGCAGTTCTTC
. TRBD2 TRBJ2-2 TRBV9 CASSGGGMNTGELFF TGTGCCAGCAGCGGGGGGGGGATGAACACCGGGGAGCTGTTTTTT
few TRBD2 TRBJ2-1 TRBV28 CASSFQLAGSGGIF TGTGCCAGCAGTTTCCAACTAGCGGGGTCCGGAGGGATCTTC
. TRBD1 TRBJ1-1 TRBV7-9 CASSFGQGGNTEAFF TGTGCCAGCAGCTTCGGACAGGGGGGGAACACTGAAGCTTTCTTT
once . TRBJ1-4 TRBV11-2 CASSPVMGREAEKLFF TGTGCCAGCAGCCCCGTGATGGGCAGGGAGGCGGAAAAACTGTTTTTT
. . TRBJ1-5 TRBV5-5 CASSLSGLGQPQHF TGTGCCAGCAGCTTGTCAGGGTTAGGTCAGCCCCAGCATTTT
. TRBD2 TRBJ2-3 TRBV19 CASSIGGLAGLPTDTQYF TGTGCCAGTAGTATAGGCGGACTAGCGGGGCTGCCTACAGATACGCAGTATTTT
. . TRBJ2-7 TRBV11-2 CASSHIGRDLKPGQYF TGTGCCAGCAGCCACATTGGCCGGGACTTAAAACCGGGGCAGTACTTC
. TRBD1 TRBJ2-7 TRBV7-9 CASSPNHRGISSYEQYF TGTGCCAGCAGCCCCAATCACAGGGGGATATCTTCCTACGAGCAGTACTTC
. . TRBJ2-3 TRBV14 CASSPTSFPSDTQYF TGTGCCAGCAGCCCCACTAGCTTTCCCTCGGATACGCAGTATTTT
. TRBD1 TRBJ1-2 TRBV20-1 CSATGDYGYTF TGCAGTGCAACAGGGGACTATGGCTACACCTTC
. . TRBJ1-2 TRBV5-1 CASSPGHTTSTGTYGYTF TGCGCCAGCAGCCCGGGACACACAACCTCTACGGGGACCTATGGCTACACCTTC
. . TRBJ2-7 TRBV7-8 CASSSVAGHVYEQYF TGTGCCAGCAGCTCAGTCGCAGGGCATGTTTACGAGCAGTACTTC
. TRBD2 TRBJ2-5 TRBV5-1 CASSLLAGGQETQYF TGCGCCAGCAGCTTGCTGGCGGGAGGGCAAGAGACCCAGTACTTC
. TRBD1 TRBJ2-3 TRBV15 CATSIDRGERDTQYF TGTGCCACCAGCATCGACAGGGGAGAGAGAGATACGCAGTATTTT
. TRBD1 TRBJ2-2 TRBV10-3 CAISTTGDRGPETNTGELFF TGTGCCATCAGTACGACCGGAGACAGGGGACCCGAGACGAACACCGGGGAGCTGTTTTTT
. . TRBJ1-2 TRBV28 CAIGQNYGYTF TGTGCCATTGGACAAAACTATGGCTACACCTTC
. TRBD1 TRBJ2-7 TRBV2 CASMTDRGWSEQYF TGTGCCAGCATGACGGACAGGGGTTGGAGCGAGCAGTACTTC
. . TRBJ2-1 TRBV7-2 CASSTLGYEQFF TGTGCCAGCAGCACTCTAGGATATGAGCAGTTCTTC
. TRBD2 TRBJ2-7 TRBV18 CASSPFGVAGVEQYF TGTGCCAGCTCACCCTTTGGAGTAGCGGGAGTTGAGCAGTACTTC
. . TRBJ1-2 TRBV25-1 CASTGPRRGYTF TGTGCCAGCACCGGCCCACGGAGGGGCTACACCTTC